This TCR beta chain was profiled in a study of T cells in Graves' hyperthyroidism and ophthalmopathy. Study-wide points: In validation, the model predicted ophthalmopathy. These predictions came a median roughly seven months before onset. Blood also carried most thyroid clonotypes expanded above 0.001.

A patient was excluded if there was uncontrolled infection, other autoimmune disease, pregnancy or lactation. Clinicians diagnosed patients from clinical symptoms, serum thyroxine and TRAb, thyroid ultrasound and orbital computed tomography. Concerning this clonotype itself: Its antigen remains unidentified.

Researchers amplified the TCR beta CDR3 regions from RNA transcripts. In the first-round RT-PCR of the TCR CDR3, the HTBI primer set was used. Each CDR3 protein gets one entry after TCRdb re-called the multiplex PCR reads with MiXCR. This sample carries roughly 290,000 distinct CDR3 sequences, roughly 13% of them seen once, and the ten largest clones take less than 8%. This CDR3 region has 16 residues. Trimming removed 2 bases from V and 0 bases from J; junction bases left unmatched: 6. The germline gives CDR1 SGHDT, CDR2 YYEEEE. Sequencing input: blood. The TCR originated in a middle-aged woman with Graves' hyperthyroidism. This chain uses TRBV5-6 with TRBJ1-1; 8 nucleotides agree with TRBD1. CDR3 sequence reads: CASSLLTGVVNTEAFF. CDR3 nucleotide sequence: TGTGCCAGCAGCTTACTGACAGGGGTGGTGAACACTGAAGCTTTCTTT.